Shown below are 3 T cell receptor beta chains from a single sample sequenced in a study of shared clonotypes between healthy human individuals. This table comes from immunoSEQ multiplex PCR, and its TCRdb copy is limited to in-frame clones, with some not included. Here the sample spans 450,000 to 500,000 clones, around 80% being singletons. The sequenced material came from PBMCs. These receptor sequences come from a woman in her forties in good health. Some clones in this sample may be carry-over from other donors' samples.

The chain links TRBV5-4 to TRBJ2-7, with TRBD1 matching over 9 bases. This CDR3 is built from 15 residues. Trimming cost V 3 bases and J 6 bases; bases outside gene matches: 10. Germline V lookup: CDR1 SGHNT, CDR2 YYREEE (reference sequence). CDR3 loop: CASSSPGTGLSEQYF. The CDR3 bases are TGTGCCAGCAGCTCGCCCGGGACAGGGTTAAGCGAGCAGTACTTC.

DNA of the CDR3: TGTGCCAGCAGCCCGGGACATTCCAACAAGGGTGAAGCTTTCTTT. Amino acid sequence: CASSPGHSNKGEAFF. The rearrangement uses TRBV7-9 and TRBJ1-1; weak D call: TRBD1 (6 bases). The CDR3 length is 15 residues. The germline CDR1 and CDR2 sequences are SEHNR and FQNEAQ (reference sequence). Trimming left V 5 bases short and J 7 bases short, with 20 bases between. Filled out from reference TRBV7-9 and TRBJ1-1, the complete variable domain reads DTGVSQNPRHKITKRGQNVTFRCDPISEHNRLYWYRQTLGQGPEFLTYFQNEAQLEKSRLLSDRFSAERPKGSFSTLEIQRTEQGDSAMYLCASSPGHSNKGEAFFGQGTRLTVV.

This CDR3 is CASSLTASGWGEQFF. The DNA of the CDR3 is TGTGCCAGCAGCTTAACCGCTAGCGGGTGGGGTGAGCAGTTCTTC. The chain uses TRBV13 and TRBJ2-1; 8 bases agree with TRBD2. The CDR3 has 15 residues. V shed 2 bases and J 9 bases; nucleotides not matched to a gene: 9. CDR1 is PRHDT, CDR2 FYEKMQ, per germline (reference sequence).